Below, one T cell receptor (beta chain) is given with its context. The CDR3 sequence is 13 residues long. CDR1 and CDR2 (germline): MNHEY, SVGAGI. The data were taken from a study of shared clonotypes between healthy human individuals. Study as a whole: The donor group consisted of two women and a few men, aged 18 to 49. Donors had three CD4 naive, three CD4 memory, two CD8 naive and one CD8 memory plate apiece.

Measured with immunoSEQ multiplex PCR; TCRdb has only the in-frame clones, and not every one. The sample has roughly 660,000 clones; about 92% are singletons. The sequenced material came from memory CD8+ T cells from PBMCs. Subset meaning: CD45RO+ cells pooled with CCR7-negative TemRA cells. The gene calls are TRBV6-5 and TRBJ2-5; TRBD1 agrees at 10 bases. With the DNA end fitting TRBJ2-7 better, the J assignment may be wrong. The sequence was collected from a man younger than 35 in good health. Some clones in this sample may be carry-over from other donors' samples. CDR3: CASSYGTGVEQYF. The CDR3 DNA sequence: TGTGCCAGCAGTTACGGGACAGGGGTCGAGCAGTACTTC.